Given below is one T cell receptor beta chain in context. How the authors handled the data: After removing out-of-frame reads, under 2.5 million distinct TCRbeta sequences remained. The data were produced by immunoSEQ multiplex PCR, yet TCRdb's version contains in-frame clones alone and is incomplete. Clone size and V and J calls were adopted from that table, with D and trimming inferred from the DNA. The sample shows some 46,000 clones, 79% of them seen only once. The sort gate was single viable CD3+CD4+CD8-CD45RO+ cells for memory CD4+ T cells. Donors' CMV status reflects serum IgG against pp150, pp28, p38, p52. CD4+ T cells were isolated by positive magnetic selection. The sample is drawn from a study of memory CD4+ T cells and cytomegalovirus serostatus. On the study more broadly: Healthy Belgian adult donors included nine or ten CMV-positive and 24 CMV-negative people.

This CDR3 spans 15 amino acids. CDR1 SGHVS and CDR2 FQNEAQ come from the germline V gene. The V gene end was trimmed by 1 base and the J gene end by 7 bases; junction bases not matched to a gene: 4. The sequence was collected from an adult in good health and CMV-seronegative. This chain joins TRBV7-8 and TRBJ2-7, with 13 bases aligning to TRBD2. Specimen: memory CD4+ T cells from blood. The CDR3 region has the DNA TGTGCCAGCAGCTTAGGGACTAGCGGGAGCATAGAGCAGTACTTC. It specifies CASSLGTSGSIEQYF. Together with reference TRBV7-8 and TRBJ2-7, the CDR3 gives the full variable domain: GAGVSQSPRYKVAKRGQDVALRCDPISGHVSLFWYQQALGQGPEFLTYFQNEAQLDKSGLPSDRFFAERPEGSVSTLKIQRTQQEDSAVYLCASSLGTSGSIEQYFGPGTRLTVT.